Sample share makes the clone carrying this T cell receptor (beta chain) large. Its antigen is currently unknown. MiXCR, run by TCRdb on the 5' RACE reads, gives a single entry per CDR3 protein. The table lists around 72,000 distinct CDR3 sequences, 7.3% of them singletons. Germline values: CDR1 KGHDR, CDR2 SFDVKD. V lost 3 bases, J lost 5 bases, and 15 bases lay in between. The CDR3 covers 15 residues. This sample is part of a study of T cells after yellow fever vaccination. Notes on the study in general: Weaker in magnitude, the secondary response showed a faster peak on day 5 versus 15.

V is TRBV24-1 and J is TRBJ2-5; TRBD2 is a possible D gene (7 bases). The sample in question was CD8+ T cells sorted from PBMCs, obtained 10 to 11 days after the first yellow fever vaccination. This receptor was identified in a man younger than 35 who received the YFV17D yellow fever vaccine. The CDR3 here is CATSDAGEGRETQYF. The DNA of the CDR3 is TGTGCCACCAGTGATGCAGGGGAGGGTCGGGAGACCCAGTACTTC.